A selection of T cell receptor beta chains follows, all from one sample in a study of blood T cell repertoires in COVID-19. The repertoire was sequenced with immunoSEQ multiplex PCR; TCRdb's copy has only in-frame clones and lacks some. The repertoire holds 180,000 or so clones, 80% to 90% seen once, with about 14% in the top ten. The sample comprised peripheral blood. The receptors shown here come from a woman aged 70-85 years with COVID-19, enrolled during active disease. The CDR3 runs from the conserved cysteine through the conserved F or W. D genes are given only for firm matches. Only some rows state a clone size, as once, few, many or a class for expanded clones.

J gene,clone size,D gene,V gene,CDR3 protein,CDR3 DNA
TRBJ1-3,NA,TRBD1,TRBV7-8,CASSTGVSENTIYF,TGTGCCAGCAGCACAGGGGTCAGCGAAAACACCATATATTTT
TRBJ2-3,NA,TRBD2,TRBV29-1,CSVSERGWGDTQYF,TGCAGCGTTTCAGAGCGGGGCTGGGGGGATACGCAGTATTTT
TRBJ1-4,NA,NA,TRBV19,CASSPQTGANEKLFF,TGTGCCAGTAGCCCTCAGACAGGAGCTAATGAAAAACTGTTTTTT
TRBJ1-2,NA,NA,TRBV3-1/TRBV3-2,CASSQAGYGYTF,TGTGCCAGCAGCCAAGCGGGCTATGGCTACACCTTC
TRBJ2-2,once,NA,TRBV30,CAWSVDSGELSTGELFF,TGTGCCTGGAGTGTAGATTCGGGGGAACTGAGCACCGGGGAGCTGTTTTTT
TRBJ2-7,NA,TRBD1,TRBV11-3,CASSTRQGRNYEQYF,TGTGCCAGCAGCACTCGACAGGGAAGAAACTACGAGCAGTACTTC
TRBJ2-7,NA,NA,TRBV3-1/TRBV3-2,CASSHGTGSEQYF,TGTGCCAGCAGCCATGGAACAGGGTCCGAGCAGTACTTC
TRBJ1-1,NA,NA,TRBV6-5,CASTMGLFRTEAFF,TGTGCCAGCACCATGGGCCTCTTCAGGACTGAAGCTTTCTTT
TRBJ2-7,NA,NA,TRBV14,CASSQGGSVDEQYF,TGTGCCAGCAGCCAAGGCGGCTCCGTAGACGAGCAGTACTTC
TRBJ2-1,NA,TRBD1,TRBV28,CASRGLGTGYNEQFF,TGTGCCAGCCGGGGGTTAGGGACAGGGTACAATGAGCAGTTCTTC
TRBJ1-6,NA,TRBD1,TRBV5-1,CASSLQGASENSPLHF,TGCGCCAGCAGCTTACAGGGGGCCTCGGAGAATTCACCCCTCCACTTT
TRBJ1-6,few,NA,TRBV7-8,CASTYPGHGNNSPLHF,TGTGCCAGCACCTACCCGGGACACGGGAATAATTCACCCCTCCACTTT
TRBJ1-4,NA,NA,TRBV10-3,CAISDPGTPEGEKLFF,TGTGCCATCAGTGACCCCGGGACCCCGGAGGGGGAAAAACTGTTTTTT
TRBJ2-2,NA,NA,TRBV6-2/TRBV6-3,CASTPFGRTGELFF,TGTGCCAGCACCCCTTTTGGCAGAACCGGGGAGCTGTTTTTT
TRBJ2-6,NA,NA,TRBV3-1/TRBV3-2,CASSHRTGAGANVLTF,TGTGCCAGCAGCCACCGGACGGGGGCTGGGGCCAACGTCCTGACTTTC
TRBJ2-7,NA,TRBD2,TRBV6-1,CASSEIEAGAYEQYF,TGTGCCAGCAGTGAAATCGAGGCGGGAGCGTACGAGCAGTACTTC
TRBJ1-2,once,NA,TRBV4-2,CASSQVGGFGYGYTF,TGTGCCAGCAGCCAAGTAGGAGGTTTCGGATATGGCTACACCTTC
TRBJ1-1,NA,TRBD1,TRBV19,CASSIDRQGYTEAFF,TGTGCCAGTAGTATAGACCGACAGGGATACACTGAAGCTTTCTTT
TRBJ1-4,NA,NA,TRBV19,CASSITGSEKLFF,TGTGCCAGTAGTATCACGGGGAGCGAAAAACTGTTTTTT
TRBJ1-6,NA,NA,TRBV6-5,CASSYGGEVESPLHF,TGTGCCAGCAGTTACGGGGGGGAAGTGGAGTCACCCCTCCACTTT
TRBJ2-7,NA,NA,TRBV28,CASKSEQAKGEQYF,TGTGCCAGCAAATCTGAACAGGCAAAGGGCGAGCAGTACTTC
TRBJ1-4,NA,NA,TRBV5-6,CASSLGGNEKLFF,TGTGCCAGCAGCTTAGGCGGCAATGAAAAACTGTTTTTT
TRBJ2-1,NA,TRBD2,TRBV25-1,CASSDAGGGNEQFF,TGTGCCAGCAGTGACGCGGGAGGGGGCAATGAGCAGTTCTTC
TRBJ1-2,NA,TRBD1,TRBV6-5,CASTLPDRGYGYTF,TGTGCCAGCACCTTGCCGGACAGGGGCTATGGCTACACCTTC
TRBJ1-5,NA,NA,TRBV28,CASSPQVQPQHF,TGTGCCAGCAGCCCTCAGGTTCAGCCCCAGCATTTT
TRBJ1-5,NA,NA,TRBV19,CATKGQMANQPQHF,TGTGCCACTAAAGGACAGATGGCCAATCAGCCCCAGCATTTT
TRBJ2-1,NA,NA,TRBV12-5,CASGVEDEQFF,TGTGCTAGTGGGGTGGAGGATGAGCAGTTCTTC
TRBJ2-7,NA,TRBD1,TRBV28,CATTDRTYEQYF,TGTGCCACAACGGACAGGACCTACGAGCAGTACTTC
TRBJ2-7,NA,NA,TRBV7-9,CASSFRGGEYEQYF,TGTGCCAGCAGCTTCAGGGGAGGGGAGTACGAGCAGTACTTC
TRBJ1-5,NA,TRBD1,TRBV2,CASLGQGNQPQHF,TGTGCCAGCCTGGGACAGGGCAATCAGCCCCAGCATTTT
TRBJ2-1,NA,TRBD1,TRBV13,CASSNGQGRGNEQFF,TGTGCCAGCAGCAACGGACAGGGTAGGGGCAATGAGCAGTTCTTC
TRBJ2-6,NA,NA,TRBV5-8,CASSRELGRHSGANVLTF,TGTGCCAGCAGCCGAGAATTGGGCCGCCACTCTGGGGCCAACGTCCTGACTTTC
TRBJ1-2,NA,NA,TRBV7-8,CASSLVSGRMRTYGYTF,TGTGCCAGCAGCTTAGTTTCTGGGAGGATGCGAACCTATGGCTACACCTTC
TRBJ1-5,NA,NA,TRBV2,CASSDRINQPQHF,TGTGCCAGCAGTGACAGAATTAATCAGCCCCAGCATTTT
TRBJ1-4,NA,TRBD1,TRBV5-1,CASSTGTANEKLFF,TGCGCCAGCAGCACCGGGACAGCTAATGAAAAACTGTTTTTT
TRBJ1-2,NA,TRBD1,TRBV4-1,CASSPGQLYYGYTF,TGCGCCAGCAGCCCGGGACAGCTCTACTATGGCTACACCTTC
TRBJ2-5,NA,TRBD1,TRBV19,CASSTPGQGQETQYF,TGTGCCAGTAGTACGCCTGGACAGGGACAAGAGACCCAGTACTTC
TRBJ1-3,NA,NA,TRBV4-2,CASSQEGSSGNTIYF,TGTGCCAGCAGCCAAGAGGGGAGCTCTGGAAACACCATATATTTT
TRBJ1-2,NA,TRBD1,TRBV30,CAWSRLGQVMSSHGYTF,TGTGCCTGGAGCCGACTGGGACAGGTGATGAGTTCCCATGGCTACACCTTC
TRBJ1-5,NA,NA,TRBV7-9,CASSLGGGDQPQHF,TGTGCCAGCAGCCTGGGGGGGGGTGATCAGCCCCAGCATTTT
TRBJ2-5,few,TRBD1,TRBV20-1,CSASGDSETQYF,TGCAGTGCTAGTGGGGACAGCGAGACCCAGTACTTC
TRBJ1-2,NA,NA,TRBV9,CASSVEELQANYGYTF,TGTGCCAGCAGCGTAGAGGAGCTGCAAGCTAACTATGGCTACACCTTC
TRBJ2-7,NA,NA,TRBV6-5,CASSYSSTGSYEQYF,TGTGCCAGCAGTTACTCGAGTACTGGCTCCTACGAGCAGTACTTC
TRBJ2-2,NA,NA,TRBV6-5,CASSSIRGWAGELFF,TGTGCCAGCAGTTCCATTCGGGGGTGGGCCGGGGAGCTGTTTTTT
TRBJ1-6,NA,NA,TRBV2,CASREQGGSPLHF,TGTGCCAGCAGAGAACAGGGAGGGTCACCCCTCCACTTT
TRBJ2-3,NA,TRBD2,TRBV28,CASSNAGGRTDTQYF,TGTGCCAGCAGTAACGCGGGAGGGCGCACAGATACGCAGTATTTT
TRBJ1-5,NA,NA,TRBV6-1,CASSGLSSGEWQPQHF,TGTGCCAGCAGTGGCCTAAGTAGCGGGGAGTGGCAGCCCCAGCATTTT
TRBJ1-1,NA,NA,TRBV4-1,CASSQGPRLVNTEAFF,TGCGCCAGCAGCCAAGGCCCCAGACTGGTGAACACTGAAGCTTTCTTT
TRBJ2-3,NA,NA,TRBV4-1,CASSQEHPDTQYF,TGCGCCAGCAGCCAAGAACACCCAGATACGCAGTATTTT
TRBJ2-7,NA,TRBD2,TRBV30,CAWSPPGVAGGGEQYF,TGTGCCTGGAGCCCACCCGGAGTAGCGGGAGGAGGGGAGCAGTACTTC
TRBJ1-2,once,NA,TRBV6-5,CASSYTGILYTF,TGTGCCAGCAGTTATACAGGGATCCTCTACACCTTC
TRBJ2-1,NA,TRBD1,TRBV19,CASSTGNRGTIRFF,TGTGCCAGTAGTACAGGCAACAGGGGAACTATAAGGTTCTTC
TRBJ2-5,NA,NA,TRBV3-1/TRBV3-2,CASSQTPGKTQYF,TGTGCCAGCAGCCAGACTCCGGGGAAGACCCAGTACTTC
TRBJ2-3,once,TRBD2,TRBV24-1,CATSTGGRDTQYF,TGTGCCACCTCGACGGGGGGGCGGGATACGCAGTATTTT